A few counts support the clone carrying this T cell receptor beta chain. Combining a sample-barcoded 5' primer with a J-beta primer mix, a second PCR ran for 7 to 11 cycles. TCRdb reprocessed the 5' RACE reads via MiXCR and lists one record per CDR3 protein. The sample has about 630,000 distinct CDR3 sequences; under 25% are singletons. The data belong to a study of blood T cells in healthy people across ages. The CDR3 is 17 residues long. Germline lookup yields CDR1 SGDLS and CDR2 YYNGEE. The V end lost 4 bases, the J end lost 0 bases, and 18 bases lay between the germline ends. Specimen: blood. This receptor was identified in a man in his 70s in good health. J is TRBJ2-3 and V is TRBV9; no reliable D call. CDR3 nucleotides: TGTGCCAGCAGCCCGCGTAAGGGTTCATCTAGCACAGATACGCAGTATTTT. This translates into CASSPRKGSSSTDTQYF. The variable domain in full, completed from reference TRBV9 and TRBJ2-3, reads DSGVTQTPKHLITATGQRVTLRCSPRSGDLSVYWYQQSLDQGLQFLIQYYNGEERAKGNILERFSAQQFPDLHSELNLSSLELGDSALYFCASSPRKGSSSTDTQYFGPGTRLTVL.